Described below is a single TCR beta chain sequence and its context. Its antigen has not been determined. No much larger clone exists at a distance of one base, and base qualities are not known. The data were taken from a study of lymphopenia after photon versus proton radiotherapy (dated by TCRdb to between 2018 and 2021). At the level of the whole study: The immunological effects of photon versus proton radiation therapy were compared in patients with gastrointestinal tumors who developed high-grade lymphopenia. The cohort included over 15 patients with gastrointestinal tumors who developed lymphopenia after receiving either photon or proton therapy. The study was designed to characterize how the impact on the immune system differs between the two radiation modalities. Overall study results and their limits: Among patients across the cohort who died, overall survival time showed an inverse correlation with a larger post-nadir drop in TCR diversity. Relative stability during treatment was observed in proton-treated patients, whereas loss of naive T cells and TCR diversity and gain of effector/memory populations were observed in photon-treated patients. The survival association was assessed only in patients who died, and better survival with proton therapy was presented by the authors as a possibility rather than a demonstrated result. Once the lymphocyte count had reached its nadir, the repertoires of photon-treated patients showed oligoclonal expansion, particularly of CD8+ Temra cells, and this expansion drove the decline in diversity.

Libraries were constructed by the immunoSEQ multiplex PCR assay. Deep sequencing of rearranged TCR beta loci, alongside multiparametric flow cytometry, was used to profile T cell repertoires. In TCRdb, the immuneACCESS table is reduced to in-frame sequences with V and J assigned. These tables do not hold every clone; where another copy was compared, an unresolved V gene accounts for under half, and the others remain unexplained. The sample has fewer than 50,000 clones on record, 85% of them singletons. The ten largest clones take up about 2% of the sample. This material consisted of peripheral blood, taken from a patient treated with photon-based radiotherapy. This receptor was obtained from a man in his forties with gastric cancer.

CDR3 protein: CASSQSSNGGAFF. The sequenced DNA is TGTGCCAGCAGCCAATCCTCAAACGGCGGAGCTTTCTTT. The rearranged chain carries TRBV11-3 and TRBJ1-1, with the D gene not clear enough to name. The CDR3 starts with the cysteine, ends with the phenylalanine, and has 13 residues. Only CDR3 DNA is held: 39 bases, read in frame from base 1. The junction carries 17 bases between V and J, which are trimmed by 5 bases and 10 bases respectively. Looking up the germline V gene yields CDR1 SGHNT and CDR2 YENEEA. Beyond the CDR3, the reference TRBV11-3 and TRBJ1-1 genes provide the residues; the full variable domain reads: EAGVVQSPRYKIIEKKQPVAFWCNPISGHNTLYWYLQNLGQGPELLIRYENEEAVDDSQLPKDRFSAERLKGVDSTLKIQPAELGDSAVYLCASSQSSNGGAFFGQGTRLTVV.